The present entry profiles one TCR beta chain with its context. Its target is unknown. Only in-frame clones appear in the TCRdb table, and some are missing; sequencing was by immunoSEQ multiplex PCR. Of around 2,000,000 clones listed, about 95% are singletons. This entry belongs to a study of shared clonotypes between healthy human individuals. The wider study: The donor pool was made up of two women and a few men aged 18 to 49. Overall study results and limits: Investigators collected only blood, and repertoires in tissues likely differ. Though the depth was large, rarefaction showed that sorted-subset sequencing was incomplete.

The CDR3 runs 14 residues. Germline V gives CDR1 GTSNPN, CDR2 SVGIG (reference sequence). Losses at the gene ends were 3 bases for V and 1 base for J; bases not matched to a gene: 1. This sequence was found in a man between 18 and 35 years old in good health. The specimen was naive CD4+ T cells sorted from blood. As to subset: CD45RA+ positively selected. J is TRBJ1-5 and V is TRBV30; 9 bases match TRBD1. The CDR3 nucleotides are TGTGCCTGGAGCGGACAGGGGAGCAATCAGCCCCAGCATTTT. Amino acid sequence: CAWSGQGSNQPQHF.